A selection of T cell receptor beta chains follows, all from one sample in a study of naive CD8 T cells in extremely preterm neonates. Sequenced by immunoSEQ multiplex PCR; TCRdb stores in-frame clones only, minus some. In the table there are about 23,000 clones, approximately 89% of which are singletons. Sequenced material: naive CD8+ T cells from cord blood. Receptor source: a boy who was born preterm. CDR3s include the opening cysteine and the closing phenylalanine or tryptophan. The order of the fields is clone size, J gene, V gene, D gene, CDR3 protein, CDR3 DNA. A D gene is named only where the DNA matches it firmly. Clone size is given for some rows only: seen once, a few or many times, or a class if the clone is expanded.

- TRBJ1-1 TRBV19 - CASRGNEAFF TGTGCCAGTAGAGGGAATGAAGCTTTCTTT
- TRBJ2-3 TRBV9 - CASSATDTQYF TGTGCCAGCAGCGCTACAGATACGCAGTATTTT
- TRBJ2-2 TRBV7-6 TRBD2 CASSASPGTSGNTGELFF TGTGCCAGCAGCGCATCACCCGGGACTAGCGGGAACACCGGGGAGCTGTTTTTT
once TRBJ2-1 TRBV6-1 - CASSENEQFF TGTGCCAGCAGTGAAAATGAGCAGTTCTTC
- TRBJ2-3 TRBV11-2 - CASSLDPGGTDTQYF TGTGCCAGCAGCTTAGATCCAGGGGGCACAGATACGCAGTATTTT
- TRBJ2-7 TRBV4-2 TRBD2 CASSQGTSGGAYEQYF TGTGCCAGCAGCCAAGGGACTAGCGGGGGGGCCTACGAGCAGTACTTC
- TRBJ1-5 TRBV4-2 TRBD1 CASSQSGTGGFWLNQPQHF TGTGCCAGCAGCCAGTCCGGGACAGGGGGCTTTTGGTTAAATCAGCCCCAGCATTTT
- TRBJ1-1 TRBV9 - CASSAGNTEAFF TGTGCCAGCAGCGCAGGGAACACTGAAGCTTTCTTT
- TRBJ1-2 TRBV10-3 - CAISDTNYGYTF TGTGCCATCAGTGACACTAACTATGGCTACACCTTC
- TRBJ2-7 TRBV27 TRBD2 CASSLYLAGSRDEQYF TGTGCCAGCAGTTTATACTTAGCGGGGTCTAGGGACGAGCAGTACTTC
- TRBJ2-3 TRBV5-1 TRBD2 CASSFLTSGVPTDTQYF TGCGCCAGCAGCTTCCTGACTAGCGGGGTCCCCACAGATACGCAGTATTTT
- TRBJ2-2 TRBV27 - CASSLGTNTGELFF TGTGCCAGCAGTTTAGGGACAAACACCGGGGAGCTGTTTTTT
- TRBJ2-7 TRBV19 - CASSIASSYEQYF TGTGCCAGTAGTATTGCCAGCTCCTACGAGCAGTACTTC
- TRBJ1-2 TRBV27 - CASSLSANYGYTF TGTGCTAGCAGTTTATCAGCTAACTATGGCTACACCTTC
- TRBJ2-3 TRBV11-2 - CASSTRTFRDQGHTQYF TGTGCCAGCAGCACCCGGACTTTCCGGGACCAGGGCCATACGCAGTATTTT
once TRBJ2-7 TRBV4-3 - CASSQDAGYEQYF TGCGCCAGCAGCCAAGATGCAGGGTACGAGCAGTACTTC
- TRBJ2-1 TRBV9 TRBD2 CASSVSGGNEQFF TGTGCCAGCAGCGTTAGCGGGGGGAATGAGCAGTTCTTC
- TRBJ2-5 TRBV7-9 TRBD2 CASSWTSGEETQYF TGTGCCAGCAGCTGGACTAGCGGGGAAGAGACCCAGTACTTC
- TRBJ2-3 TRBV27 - CASSLSFADTQYF TGTGCCAGCAGTTTATCGTTCGCAGATACGCAGTATTTT
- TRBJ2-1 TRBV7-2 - CASSLALVGYYNEQFF TGTGCCAGCAGCTTAGCGCTGGTTGGGTACTACAATGAGCAGTTCTTC
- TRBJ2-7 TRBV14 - CASSLAGFYEQYF TGTGCCAGCAGCCTAGCAGGGTTTTACGAGCAGTACTTC
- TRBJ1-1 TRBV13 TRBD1 CASSLAGGNTEAFF TGTGCCAGCAGCTTAGCAGGGGGGAACACTGAAGCTTTCTTT
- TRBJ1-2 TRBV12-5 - CASGLVQGNYGYTF TGTGCTAGTGGTTTGGTACAGGGTAACTATGGCTACACCTTC
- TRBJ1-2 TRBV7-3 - CASSLANNYGYTF TGTGCCAGCAGCTTAGCTAATAACTATGGCTACACCTTC
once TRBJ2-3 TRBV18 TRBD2 CASSPPRTRSTDTQYF TGTGCCAGCTCACCACCGAGGACTAGAAGCACAGATACGCAGTATTTT
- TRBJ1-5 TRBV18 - CASSPGGNQPQHF TGTGCCAGCTCACCAGGGGGCAATCAGCCCCAGCATTTT
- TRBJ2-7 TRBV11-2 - CASSFFRGSYEQYF TGTGCCAGCAGCTTCTTCCGAGGGTCCTACGAGCAGTACTTC
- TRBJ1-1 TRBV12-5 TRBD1 CASGSISQGAAFF TGTGCTAGTGGTTCGATCTCACAGGGGGCAGCTTTCTTT
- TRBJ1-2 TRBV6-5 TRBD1 CASSYAGQDQGYTF TGTGCCAGCAGTTACGCGGGACAGGACCAGGGCTACACCTTC
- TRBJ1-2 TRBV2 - CASSPGTSNYGYTF TGTGCCAGCAGTCCCGGGACATCAAACTATGGCTACACCTTC
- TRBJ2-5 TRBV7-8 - CASSLSLAETQYF TGTGCCAGCAGCTTAAGTCTAGCAGAGACCCAGTACTTC
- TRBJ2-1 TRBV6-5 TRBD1 CASSYGTGGYNEQFF TGTGCCAGCAGTTACGGGACAGGGGGCTACAATGAGCAGTTCTTC
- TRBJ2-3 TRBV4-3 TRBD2 CASSQDRWTSGSGEDTQYF TGCGCCAGCAGCCAAGATCGGTGGACTAGCGGAAGCGGGGAGGATACGCAGTATTTT
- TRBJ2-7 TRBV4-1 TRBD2 CASSQAGGAYEQYF TGCGCCAGCAGCCAAGCGGGGGGGGCCTACGAGCAGTACTTC
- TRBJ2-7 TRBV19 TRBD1 CASSIGTGGSYEQYF TGTGCCAGTAGTATAGGGACAGGGGGCTCCTACGAGCAGTACTTC
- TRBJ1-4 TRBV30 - CAWSGEKLFF TGTGCCTGGAGTGGTGAAAAACTGTTTTTT
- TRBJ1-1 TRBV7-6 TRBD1 CASRATGGNTEAFF TGTGCCAGCAGGGCGACAGGGGGGAACACTGAAGCTTTCTTT
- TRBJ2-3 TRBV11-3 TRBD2 CASSHPGLAGGPDTQYF TGTGCCAGCAGCCATCCCGGACTAGCGGGGGGGCCAGATACGCAGTATTTT
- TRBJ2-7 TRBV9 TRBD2 CASSVGLAGGYEQYF TGTGCCAGCAGCGTAGGGCTAGCGGGGGGTTACGAGCAGTACTTC
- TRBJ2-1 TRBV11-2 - CASSLGGFYNEQFF TGTGCCAGCAGCTTAGGGGGGTTTTACAATGAGCAGTTCTTC
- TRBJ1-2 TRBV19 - CASKDSSLYGYTF TGTGCCAGTAAGGACAGTTCTCTCTATGGCTACACCTTC
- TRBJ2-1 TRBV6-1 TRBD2 CASSRLAGRDEQFF TGTGCCAGCAGCCGACTAGCGGGGCGGGATGAGCAGTTCTTC
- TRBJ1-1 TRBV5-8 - CASSLGGASEAFF TGTGCCAGCAGCTTGGGGGGCGCCTCTGAAGCTTTCTTT
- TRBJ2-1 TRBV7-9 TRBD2 CASSLGLAAEQFF TGTGCCAGCAGCCTGGGACTAGCGGCTGAGCAGTTCTTC
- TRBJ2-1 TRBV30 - CAWRPSPAYYNEQFF TGTGCCTGGAGACCTAGTCCCGCGTACTACAATGAGCAGTTCTTC
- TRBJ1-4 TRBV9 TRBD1 CASSVGQGAWEKLFF TGTGCCAGCAGCGTAGGACAGGGGGCGTGGGAAAAACTGTTTTTT
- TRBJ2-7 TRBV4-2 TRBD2 CASSHRLAGYEQYF TGTGCCAGCAGCCATAGACTAGCGGGGTACGAGCAGTACTTC
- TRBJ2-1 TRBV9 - CASSVDRSEQFF TGTGCCAGCAGCGTAGACAGGAGTGAGCAGTTCTTC
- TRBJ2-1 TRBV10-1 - CASSEGSYNEQFF TGCGCCAGCAGTGAGGGCTCCTACAATGAGCAGTTCTTC
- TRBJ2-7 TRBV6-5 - CASSGGPYEQYF TGTGCCAGCAGTGGGGGGCCCTACGAGCAGTACTTC
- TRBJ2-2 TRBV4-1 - CASSQGQNTGELFF TGCGCCAGCAGCCAGGGACAGAACACCGGGGAGCTGTTTTTT
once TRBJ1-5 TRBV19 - CASSIGTYSNQPQHF TGTGCCAGTAGTATCGGGACATATAGCAATCAGCCCCAGCATTTT
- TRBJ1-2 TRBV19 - CASRKGDYGYTF TGTGCCAGCAGGAAGGGGGACTATGGCTACACCTTC
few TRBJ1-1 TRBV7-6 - CASSLAGDTEAFF TGTGCCAGCAGCTTAGCAGGGGACACTGAAGCTTTCTTT
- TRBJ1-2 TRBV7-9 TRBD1 CASSSTEGAIFFYGYTF TGTGCCAGCAGCTCTACGGAGGGGGCGATCTTCTTCTATGGCTACACCTTC
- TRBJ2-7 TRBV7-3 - CASSLNGGYEQYF TGTGCCAGCAGCTTAAACGGGGGCTACGAGCAGTACTTC
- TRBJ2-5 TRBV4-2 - CASSQDRETQYF TGTGCCAGCAGCCAAGACAGGGAGACCCAGTACTTC
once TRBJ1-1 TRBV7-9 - CASSLEHTEAFF TGTGCCAGCAGCTTAGAACACACTGAAGCTTTCTTT
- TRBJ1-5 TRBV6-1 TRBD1 CASRDRDQPQHF TGTGCCAGCAGGGACAGGGATCAGCCCCAGCATTTT